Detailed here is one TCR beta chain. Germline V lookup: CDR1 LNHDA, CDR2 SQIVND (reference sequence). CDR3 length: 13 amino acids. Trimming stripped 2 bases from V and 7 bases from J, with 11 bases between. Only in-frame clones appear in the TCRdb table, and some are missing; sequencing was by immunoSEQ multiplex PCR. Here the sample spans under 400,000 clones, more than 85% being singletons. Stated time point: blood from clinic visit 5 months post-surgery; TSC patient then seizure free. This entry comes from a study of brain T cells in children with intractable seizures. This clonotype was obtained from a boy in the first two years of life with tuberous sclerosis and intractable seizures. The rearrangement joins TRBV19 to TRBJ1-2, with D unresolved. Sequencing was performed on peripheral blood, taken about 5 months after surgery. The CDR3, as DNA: TGTGCCAGTAGTATAAACGGTCGGGGTGGCTACACCTTC. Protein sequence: CASSINGRGGYTF.